This is a list of T cell receptor beta chains from one sample in a study of blood T cell repertoires in COVID-19. Here immunoSEQ multiplex PCR was the method, and the copy in TCRdb shows in-frame clones only, minus some. The top ten clones hold more than 7.5% of a sample with about 350,000 clones, over 80% of them seen once. The sequencing input was peripheral blood. All receptors come from a man aged 25-45 years with COVID-19, enrolled during active disease. CDR3s include the opening cysteine and the closing phenylalanine or tryptophan. D genes are given only for firm matches. Size is stated for part of the rows, as once, few or many counts, or as a class when the clone is expanded.

medium-sized	TRBJ2-3	TRBD2	TRBV7-3	TGTGCCAGCAGCTTAAGTCAGACTAGCGCGGATACGCAGTATTTT	CASSLSQTSADTQYF
NA	TRBJ1-1	NA	TRBV5-1	TGCGCCAGCAGCTTGGTACAGATACACTTGAACACTGAAGCTTTCTTT	CASSLVQIHLNTEAFF
NA	TRBJ1-2	TRBD1	TRBV7-2	TGTGCCAGCAGCTACGGACAGGGGGGGCTATATGGCTACACCTTC	CASSYGQGGLYGYTF
NA	TRBJ2-5	NA	TRBV5-1	TGCGCCAGCAGCAGGAGTAGTCAAGAGACCCAGTACTTC	CASSRSSQETQYF
NA	TRBJ1-6	TRBD1	TRBV13	TGTGCCAGCAGCTTAACCTCGGACAGGGTCACCGGGTCACCCCTCCACTTT	CASSLTSDRVTGSPLHF
NA	TRBJ1-1	NA	TRBV7-9	TGTGCCAGCAGCTTCTGGGAGGCCACTGAAGCTTTCTTT	CASSFWEATEAFF
NA	TRBJ2-7	TRBD1	TRBV6-2/TRBV6-3	TGTGCCAGCAGCCCCGGACAGGGGTCCTACGAGCAGTACTTC	CASSPGQGSYEQYF
NA	TRBJ2-7	TRBD2	TRBV3-1/TRBV3-2	TGTGCCAGCAGCCAAACGACTCTGATAGCGGGAGAGTACGAGCAGTACTTC	CASSQTTLIAGEYEQYF
NA	TRBJ2-1	NA	TRBV5-1	TGCGCCAGCAGCTTTGGGGCGGCGAATGAGCAGTTCTTC	CASSFGAANEQFF
NA	TRBJ1-1	TRBD1	TRBV3-1/TRBV3-2	TGTGCCAGCAGCCAAGTAGGGGGCAACACTGAAGCTTTCTTT	CASSQVGGNTEAFF
NA	TRBJ2-3	TRBD1	TRBV30	TGTGCCTGGAGCGACAGGGGGGGATCTAGCACAGATACGCAGTATTTT	CAWSDRGGSSTDTQYF
NA	TRBJ2-5	NA	TRBV5-1	TGCGCCAGCAGCTTGGGGGCAGTGGAGACCCAGTACTTC	CASSLGAVETQYF
NA	TRBJ1-3	NA	TRBV6-5	TGTGCCAGCAGTTACGGGGGGGTAGTTGGAAACACCATATATTTT	CASSYGGVVGNTIYF
NA	TRBJ2-7	NA	TRBV3-1/TRBV3-2	TGTGCCAGCAGCCAAGCGGTCGGGGGAAGCGAGCAGTACTTC	CASSQAVGGSEQYF
NA	TRBJ2-3	NA	TRBV25-1	TGTGCCAGCAGTGAATATACAGGAGTACCGGATACGCAGTATTTT	CASSEYTGVPDTQYF
NA	TRBJ2-5	NA	TRBV7-2	TGTGCCAGCAGCTTAGGGGACAAACAAAAAGAGACCCAGTACTTC	CASSLGDKQKETQYF
NA	TRBJ1-3	NA	TRBV5-6	TGTGCCAGCAGCTGGGGGACAAACTCTGGAAACACCATATATTTT	CASSWGTNSGNTIYF
NA	TRBJ1-5	NA	TRBV5-4	TGTGCCAGCAGCTTGGGTCCCCAGGGAAGCAATCAGCCCCAGCATTTT	CASSLGPQGSNQPQHF
NA	TRBJ2-3	NA	TRBV19	TGTGCCAGTAGTTCCGACGGGACAACTAGCACAGATACGCAGTATTTT	CASSSDGTTSTDTQYF
NA	TRBJ1-2	TRBD1	TRBV27	TGTGCCAGCAGTTTAAAATACTTCCGGGACAGGCCACTCCAACCCAACTATGGCTACACCTTC	CASSLKYFRDRPLQPNYGYTF
NA	TRBJ2-1	TRBD2	TRBV9	TGTGCCAGCAGCGTAGGACTAGCGTTACACAATGAGCAGTTCTTC	CASSVGLALHNEQFF
NA	TRBJ1-2	TRBD1	TRBV5-1	TGCGCCAGCAGCCGATGGACAGGGGGCGCGGAAGGCTACACCTTC	CASSRWTGGAEGYTF
NA	TRBJ2-5	TRBD2	TRBV24-1	TGTGCCACCAGTGATCCCACTAGCGGGGGACAAGAGACCCAGTACTTC	CATSDPTSGGQETQYF
NA	TRBJ2-7	NA	TRBV11-2	TGTGCCAGCAGCTTCGGGGACAACTCCTACGAGCAGTACTTC	CASSFGDNSYEQYF
once	TRBJ1-6	NA	TRBV7-2	TGTGCCAGCAGCGCCAGGGTTCTGGATTCACCCCTCCACTTT	CASSARVLDSPLHF
NA	TRBJ1-5	NA	TRBV6-5	TGTGCCAGCAGTTACTCGAGGTATAGCAATCAGCCCCAGCATTTT	CASSYSRYSNQPQHF
NA	TRBJ1-1	NA	TRBV6-5	TGTGCCAGCAGCCTGTCGGGGTCCACTGAAGCTTTCTTT	CASSLSGSTEAFF
NA	TRBJ1-4	TRBD1	TRBV27	TGTGCCAGCAGTTCCCGGACAGGCCCTAATGAAAAACTGTTTTTT	CASSSRTGPNEKLFF
NA	TRBJ2-1	NA	TRBV19	TGTGCCAGTAGTGCCCGTCACATGAGGATCGACAATGAGCAGTTCTTC	CASSARHMRIDNEQFF
few	TRBJ2-2	TRBD2	TRBV27	TGTGCCAGCAGTTTAATTGGGACTATGAACACCGGGGAGCTGTTTTTT	CASSLIGTMNTGELFF
NA	TRBJ2-7	TRBD2	TRBV5-1	TGCGCCAGCAGGCCGGGACTAGCGTCCTACGAGCAGTACTTC	CASRPGLASYEQYF
NA	TRBJ2-1	TRBD2	TRBV7-2	TGTGCCAGCAGCCCGACTAGCGGGATTGAGAATGAGCAGTTCTTC	CASSPTSGIENEQFF
NA	TRBJ2-3	TRBD1	TRBV9	TGTGCCAGCAGCTCCGGGACAGGCGGCACAGATACGCAGTATTTT	CASSSGTGGTDTQYF
NA	TRBJ2-5	NA	TRBV9	TGTGCCAGCAGCGTAGGAGTAGGAGGACGGGGATCGCAAGAGACCCAGTACTTC	CASSVGVGGRGSQETQYF
NA	TRBJ2-7	TRBD1	TRBV27	TGTGCCAGCAGTGCCGGCCCAGGACAGGAATCCTACGAGCAGTACTTC	CASSAGPGQESYEQYF